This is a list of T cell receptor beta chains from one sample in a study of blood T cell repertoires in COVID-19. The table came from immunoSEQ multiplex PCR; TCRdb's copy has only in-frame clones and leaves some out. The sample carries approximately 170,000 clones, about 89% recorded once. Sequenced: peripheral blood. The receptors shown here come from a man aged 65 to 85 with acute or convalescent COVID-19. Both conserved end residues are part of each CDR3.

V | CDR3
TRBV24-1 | CATSDTGGGDNEQFF
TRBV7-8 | CASSLNIGGQPQHF
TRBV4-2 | CASSPSAASSYNEQFF
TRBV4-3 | CASSTWTGIPGKLFF
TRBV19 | CASSVKQSYGYTF
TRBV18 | CASSPTLLNSYSGANVLTF
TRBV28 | CASSILGGAGTEAFF
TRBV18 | CASSPLGQGAGTEAFF
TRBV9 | CASSVAPGQGAGETQYF
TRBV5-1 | CASSPNPGQGGYEQYF
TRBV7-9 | CASSLQGDSGNTIYF
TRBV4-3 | CASSQTTAFNEKLFF
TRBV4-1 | CASSQESERGWETQYF
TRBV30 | CASRDRGRETQYF
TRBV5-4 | CASSLVGVNEQFF
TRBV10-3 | CAITGQKNTEAFF
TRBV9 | CASSVLSGGLREQFF
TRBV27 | CASSLARGDTEAFF
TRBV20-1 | CSANRADTQYF
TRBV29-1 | CSGGGQETQYF
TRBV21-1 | CASSKGRAGNTIYF
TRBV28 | CASTRQKAFF
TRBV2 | CASSQGSRGNQPQHF
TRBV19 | CASSPLRDAKNIQYF
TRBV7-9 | CANLRTTGELFF
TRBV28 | CASSLQGRDEQYF
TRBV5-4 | CASSSRQGPFAKNIQYF
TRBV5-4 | CASSDARLAVPEQYF
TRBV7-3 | CASSLRRQGANTEAFF
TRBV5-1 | CASSLTTSVYLGEQYF
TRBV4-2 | CASSQDGQGTDEQFF
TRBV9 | CASSVGGSPTSYEQYF
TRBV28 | CASTPAGGSGSYEQYF
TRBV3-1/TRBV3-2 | CASSQGGLVSGSSEQYF
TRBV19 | CASSIQGSGGVGTYEQYF
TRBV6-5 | CASREGGIGSYEQYF
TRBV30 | CAWSRLSYEQYF
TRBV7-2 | CASSYSGQGSQPQHF
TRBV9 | CASSVRGIFYNEQFF
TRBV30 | CAWSGGRLGTGDLNTIYF
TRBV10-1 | CASSESRGSGNTIYF
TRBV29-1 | CSGALTANEKLFF
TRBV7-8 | CASSLRGGRSPLHF
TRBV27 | CASSSPGGGQPQHF
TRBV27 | CASSLHGGRELWETQYF
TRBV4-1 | CASSQDALGAGETQYF
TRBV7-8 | CASSLVRGSNEQFF
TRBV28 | CASSSMGAHGYTF
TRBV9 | CASSVGSLAGRYEQYF
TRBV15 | CATSRDRSGFQPQHF
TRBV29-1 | CSALPGAGYGYTF
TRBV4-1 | CASSQDSGVNQPQHF
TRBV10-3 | CAIREGAGGPGEQFF
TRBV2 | CASSLYLQGAGSPLHF
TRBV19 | CASSIAGVDGYTF
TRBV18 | CASSLGTGDQPQHF
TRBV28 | CASTLGMTTGDEQFF
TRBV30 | CAWVGGSSGNTIYF
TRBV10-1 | CASSESGTAYNEQFF